The source of this T cell receptor (beta chain) is a study of blood T cells in healthy people across ages. Combining a sample-barcoded 5' primer with a J-beta primer mix, a second PCR ran for roughly 6 to 11 cycles. TCRdb re-analysed the 5' RACE reads in MiXCR, keeping a single row per CDR3 protein. The table includes 700,000 to 950,000 distinct CDR3 sequences, roughly 44% detected once. At least ten counts were recorded for this clonotype. RNA extraction gave at least 5 micrograms of total RNA per sample. The sequence derives from a woman in her sixties in good health. The specimen was blood.

The CDR3 protein is CASSQALAGGPYEQYF. CDR3 sequence (DNA): TGTGCCAGCAGCCAAGCTCTTGCGGGAGGACCCTACGAGCAGTACTTC. The chain uses TRBV4-2 and TRBJ2-7, with 8 bases that match TRBD2. The V gene end was trimmed by 1 base and the J gene end by 2 bases; junction bases not matched to a gene: 7. CDR3 length: 16 residues. Germline CDR1 is LGHNA and CDR2 is YNFKEQ.